This T cell receptor (beta chain) appears in the sequencing data of a study of beta chain features in type 1 diabetes. Findings of the study overall: Moderate yet significant TCRB CDR3 shortening was seen in Type 1 diabetes patients in all four CD4+ subsets.

Investigators reverse transcribed all isolated RNA, so they sequenced expressed TCRB transcripts. Using immunoSEQ multiplex PCR, the repertoire was profiled, and TCRdb retains in-frame clones only, with some absent. Of hundreds of thousands of clones in the sample, about an eighth were seen once. Between the trimmed V and J ends, which lost 4 bases and 8 bases, there was a span of 11 bases. The CDR3 runs to 13 residues. Germline-derived CDR1 and CDR2 are SNHLY and FYNNEI. On this clone itself: Its antigen remains unidentified.

Sequencing input: naive CD4+ T cells from blood. The genes are TRBV2 and TRBJ1-4; D remains ambiguous. The clonotype was recovered from a man aged 18 to 30 with type 1 diabetes. CDR3 in DNA: TGTGCCAGCAGTGTGGAGAGAGAAGAAAAACTGTTTTTT. Translation: CASSVEREEKLFF.